The T cell receptor beta chain described here comes from a study of PD-1 blockade in classical Hodgkin lymphoma. Study as a whole: Nivolumab 3 mg/kg was given intravenously every 2 weeks. Study results and limitations: CD8+ TCR diversity did not rise significantly by C4D1, unlike CD4+. Patients who initiated nivolumab within 1 year of ASCT were excluded.

V dropped 1 base and J dropped 9 bases, with 11 bases sitting between them. The CDR3 sequence is 13 residues long. Germline CDR1 and CDR2: SGHAT and FQNNGV. Details on this clone: What it binds is not known.

Some clones are missing from TCRdb's copy, which holds only in-frame ones; the method was immunoSEQ multiplex PCR. The sample records 13,000 or so clones, roughly 82% being singletons. Every patient relapsed after autologous stem cell transplantation, and brentuximab vedotin exposure varied. The chain employs TRBV11-2 and TRBJ2-3; D may be TRBD2 (6 bases). The TCR sequence derives from a human donor with classical Hodgkin lymphoma. Material: peripheral blood mononuclear cells (PBMCs), obtained at baseline. The CDR3 DNA reads as TGTGCCAGCAGCTTAGTGGCGGAGGGCACGCAGTATTTT. Protein product: CASSLVAEGTQYF.